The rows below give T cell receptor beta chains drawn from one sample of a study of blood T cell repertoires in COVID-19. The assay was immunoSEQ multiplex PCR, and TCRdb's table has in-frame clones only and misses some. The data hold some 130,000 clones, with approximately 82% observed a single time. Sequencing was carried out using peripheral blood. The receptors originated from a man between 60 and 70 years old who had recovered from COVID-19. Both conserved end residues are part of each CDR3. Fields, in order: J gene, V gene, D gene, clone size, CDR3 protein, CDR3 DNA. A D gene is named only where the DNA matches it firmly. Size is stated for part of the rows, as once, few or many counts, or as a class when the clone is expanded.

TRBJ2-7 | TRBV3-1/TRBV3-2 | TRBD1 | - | CASSAWDRGIEQYF | TGTGCCAGCAGCGCGTGGGACAGGGGAATCGAGCAGTACTTC
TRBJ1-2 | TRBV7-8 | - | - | CASSFDSNYGYTF | TGTGCCAGCAGCTTTGACAGTAACTATGGCTACACCTTC
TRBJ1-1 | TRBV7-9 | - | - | CASSFPRAEAFF | TGTGCCAGCAGCTTTCCCAGGGCTGAAGCTTTCTTT
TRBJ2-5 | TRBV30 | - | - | CAWSERVQETQYF | TGTGCCTGGAGTGAGAGGGTACAAGAGACCCAGTACTTC
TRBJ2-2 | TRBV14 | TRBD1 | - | CASSQVARGSGELFF | TGTGCCAGCAGCCAAGTGGCCAGGGGGTCCGGGGAGCTGTTTTTT
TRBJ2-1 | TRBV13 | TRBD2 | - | CASSPPLAGGTNEQFF | TGTGCCAGCAGCCCGCCGCTAGCGGGGGGGACTAATGAGCAGTTCTTC
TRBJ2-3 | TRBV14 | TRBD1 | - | CASGTGGSADTQYF | TGTGCCAGCGGGACAGGGGGCTCGGCAGATACGCAGTATTTT
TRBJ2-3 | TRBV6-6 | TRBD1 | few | CASSPHPGQGGVTDTQYF | TGTGCCAGCAGTCCACACCCCGGACAGGGCGGGGTAACAGATACGCAGTATTTT
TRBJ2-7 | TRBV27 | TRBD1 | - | CASGTAYEQYF | TGTGCCAGCGGGACAGCCTACGAGCAGTACTTC
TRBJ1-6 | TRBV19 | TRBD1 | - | CASSTGTGNNSPLHF | TGTGCCAGCTCCACCGGGACAGGGAATAATTCACCCCTCCACTTT
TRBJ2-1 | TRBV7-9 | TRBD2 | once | CASSFRTSGTNEQFF | TGTGCCAGCAGCTTTCGGACTAGCGGGACCAATGAGCAGTTCTTC
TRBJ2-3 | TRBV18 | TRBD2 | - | CASSSGDTDTQYF | TGTGCCAGCTCAAGCGGGGACACAGATACGCAGTATTTT
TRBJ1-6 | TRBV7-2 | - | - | CASSPGVAMYNSPLHF | TGTGCCAGCAGCCCAGGGGTGGCGATGTATAATTCACCCCTCCACTTT
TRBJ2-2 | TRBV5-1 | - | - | CASSFGPTGVAGELFF | TGCGCCAGCAGCTTTGGCCCAACAGGAGTCGCCGGGGAGCTGTTTTTT
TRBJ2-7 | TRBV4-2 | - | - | CASSQENRNYEQYF | TGTGCCAGCAGCCAAGAGAACAGGAACTACGAGCAGTACTTC
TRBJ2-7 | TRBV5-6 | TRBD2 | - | CASSFLGGYGYEQYF | TGTGCCAGCAGCTTTCTCGGGGGGTACGGCTACGAGCAGTACTTC
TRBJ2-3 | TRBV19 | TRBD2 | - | CASSTGLAGTTDTQYF | TGTGCCAGTAGTACCGGACTAGCGGGAACCACAGATACGCAGTATTTT
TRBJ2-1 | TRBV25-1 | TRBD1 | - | CASSDPTGGSYNEQFF | TGTGCCAGCAGTGACCCTACAGGGGGATCCTACAATGAGCAGTTCTTC
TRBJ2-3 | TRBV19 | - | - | CASSPFSGTDTQYF | TGTGCCAGTAGTCCCTTTAGCGGCACAGATACGCAGTATTTT
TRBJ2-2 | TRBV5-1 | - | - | CASSLGSANTGGELFF | TGCGCCAGCAGCTTGGGGTCAGCCAACACAGGCGGGGAGCTGTTTTTT
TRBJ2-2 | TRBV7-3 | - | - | CASSRDWNTGELFF | TGTGCCAGCAGCAGGGACTGGAACACCGGGGAGCTGTTTTTT
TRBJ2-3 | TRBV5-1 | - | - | CASSLEPTRQYF | TGCGCCAGCAGCTTGGAACCTACTAGGCAGTATTTT
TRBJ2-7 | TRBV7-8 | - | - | CASRPTGRPGVYEQYF | TGTGCCAGCAGACCGACCGGACGGCCCGGGGTCTACGAGCAGTACTTC
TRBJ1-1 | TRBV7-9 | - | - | CASSLGGGPAFF | TGTGCCAGCAGCTTAGGAGGCGGCCCAGCTTTCTTT
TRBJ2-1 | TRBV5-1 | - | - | CASSPAGGLPYNEQFF | TGCGCCAGCAGCCCTGCAGGGGGGCTACCCTACAATGAGCAGTTCTTC
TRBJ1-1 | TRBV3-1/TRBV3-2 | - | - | CASSQVTGNTEAFF | TGTGCCAGCAGCCAAGTGACGGGGAACACTGAAGCTTTCTTT
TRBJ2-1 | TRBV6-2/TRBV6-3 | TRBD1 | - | CASSATGIRNEQFF | TGTGCCAGCAGTGCGACAGGGATTCGCAATGAGCAGTTCTTC
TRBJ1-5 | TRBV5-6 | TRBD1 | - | CASSRGQFSNQPQHF | TGTGCCAGCAGCCGGGGACAGTTTAGCAATCAGCCCCAGCATTTT
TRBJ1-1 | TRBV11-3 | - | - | CASSQGSVGDTEAFF | TGTGCCAGCAGCCAGGGGTCTGTAGGGGACACTGAAGCTTTCTTT
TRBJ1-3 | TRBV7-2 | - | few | CASSTNPMRSGNTIYF | TGTGCCAGCAGCACCAACCCCATGCGCTCTGGAAACACCATATATTTT
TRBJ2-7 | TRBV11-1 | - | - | CASARTAPTYEQYF | TGTGCCAGTGCAAGGACAGCCCCGACCTACGAGCAGTACTTC
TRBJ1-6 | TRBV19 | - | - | CASSPESSYNSPLHF | TGTGCCAGTAGTCCGGAGAGCTCCTATAATTCACCCCTCCACTTT
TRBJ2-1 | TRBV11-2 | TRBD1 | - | CASSSQGATGNEQFF | TGTGCCAGCAGCTCACAGGGGGCGACTGGAAATGAGCAGTTCTTC
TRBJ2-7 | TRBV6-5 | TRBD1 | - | CASSPDRGRTEQYF | TGTGCCAGCAGTCCAGACAGGGGAAGAACCGAGCAGTACTTC
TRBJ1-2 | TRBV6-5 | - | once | CASSLGATGIYGYTF | TGTGCCAGCAGCCTTGGGGCTACAGGAATCTATGGCTACACCTTC
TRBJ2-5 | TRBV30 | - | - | CAWSTPGGAQETQYF | TGTGCCTGGAGCACCCCGGGTGGGGCCCAAGAGACCCAGTACTTC
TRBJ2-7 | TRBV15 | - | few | CATSRDRDEQYF | TGTGCCACCAGCAGAGATCGGGACGAGCAGTACTTC
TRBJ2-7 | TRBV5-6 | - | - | CASRYSFAYEQYF | TGTGCCAGCAGGTACAGCTTCGCCTACGAGCAGTACTTC
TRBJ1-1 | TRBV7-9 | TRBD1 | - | CASSLLGQGHVKGDTEAFF | TGTGCCAGCAGCTTACTTGGACAGGGTCACGTCAAGGGGGACACTGAAGCTTTCTTT
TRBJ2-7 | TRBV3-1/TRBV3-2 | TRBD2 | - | CASSQGLAGTYEQYF | TGTGCCAGCAGCCAAGGACTAGCGGGTACCTACGAGCAGTACTTC
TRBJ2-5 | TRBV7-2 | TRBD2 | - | CASTETSGGYQETQYF | TGTGCCAGCACCGAGACTAGCGGGGGGTACCAAGAGACCCAGTACTTC
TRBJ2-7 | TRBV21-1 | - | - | CAIFPRGVPYEQYF | TGTGCCATCTTCCCCAGGGGGGTCCCCTACGAGCAGTACTTC
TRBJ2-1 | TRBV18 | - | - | CASSPPSGSDNEQFF | TGTGCCAGCTCACCCCCTTCAGGGTCGGACAATGAGCAGTTCTTC
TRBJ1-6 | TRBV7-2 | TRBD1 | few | CASSSRTGRNSPLHF | TGTGCCAGCAGCTCCCGGACAGGGAGAAATTCACCCCTCCACTTT
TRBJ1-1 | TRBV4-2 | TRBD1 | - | CASSQRTGQATEAFF | TGTGCCAGCAGCCAACGAACGGGACAGGCCACTGAAGCTTTCTTT
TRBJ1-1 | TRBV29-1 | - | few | CSGDGGRGTEAFF | TGCAGCGGCGACGGGGGGCGGGGTACTGAAGCTTTCTTT
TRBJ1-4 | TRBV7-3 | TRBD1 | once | CASSLNGGTDEKLFF | TGTGCCAGCAGCTTAAACGGTGGGACAGATGAAAAACTGTTTTTT
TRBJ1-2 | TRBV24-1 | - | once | CATSDEGNDYGYTF | TGTGCCACCAGTGACGAGGGTAACGACTATGGCTACACCTTC
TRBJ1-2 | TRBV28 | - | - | CASSLTSGGNGYTF | TGTGCCAGCAGTTTAACCTCCGGAGGGAATGGCTACACCTTC
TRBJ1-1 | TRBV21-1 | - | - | CASSIRDSMNTEAFF | TGTGCCAGCAGCATCCGGGACAGCATGAACACTGAAGCTTTCTTT
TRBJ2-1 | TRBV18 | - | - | CASSPPKGAGLGSYNEQFF | TGTGCCAGCTCACCACCGAAGGGGGCGGGACTAGGTTCCTACAATGAGCAGTTCTTC
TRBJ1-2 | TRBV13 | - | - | CASRSWDSSNYGYTF | TGTGCCAGCAGGTCGTGGGACTCAAGCAACTATGGCTACACCTTC
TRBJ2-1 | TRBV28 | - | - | CASRGAVGSSYNEQFF | TGTGCCAGCAGGGGGGCTGTGGGGAGCTCCTACAATGAGCAGTTCTTC
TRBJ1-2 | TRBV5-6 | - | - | CASSPRGYGYTF | TGTGCCAGCAGCCCCCGGGGCTATGGCTACACCTTC
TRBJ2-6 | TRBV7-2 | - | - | CASSYEVAGANVLTF | TGTGCCAGCAGCTACGAAGTAGCCGGGGCCAACGTCCTGACTTTC
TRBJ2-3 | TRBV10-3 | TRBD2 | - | CAISDLAGPTDTQYF | TGTGCCATCAGTGATTTAGCGGGGCCCACAGATACGCAGTATTTT
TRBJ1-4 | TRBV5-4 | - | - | CASSAYREKLFF | TGTGCCAGCAGCGCGTACAGGGAAAAACTGTTTTTT
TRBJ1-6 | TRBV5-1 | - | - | CASSLEQYNSPLHF | TGCGCCAGCAGCTTGGAACAGTATAATTCACCCCTCCACTTT
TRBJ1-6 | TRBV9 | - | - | CASSPRTQAGNSPLHF | TGTGCCAGCAGCCCCCGAACCCAGGCCGGTAATTCACCCCTCCACTTT
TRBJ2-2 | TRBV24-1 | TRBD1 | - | CATSDDRGWRANTGELFF | TGTGCCACCAGTGACGACAGGGGGTGGCGGGCGAACACCGGGGAGCTGTTTTTT